The 26 T cell receptor beta chains in this list originate from one sample, sequenced in a study of control samples from healthy donors and cancer patients. Repertoires were generated with immunoSEQ multiplex PCR, while TCRdb's copy carries only in-frame clones and drops some. The data contain about 53,000 clones, roughly nine tenths of them seen just once; the ten biggest clones take up around 15%. Sequenced: PBMCs. These receptors all stem from a man aged 60 to 69 with head and neck cancer.

In its sample, this clone was seen a few times. The chain is built from TRBV7-8 and TRBJ1-2; possible D gene TRBD1, 6 bases. In germline, CDR1 is SGHVS, CDR2 FQNEAQ. The length of the CDR3 is 16 residues. The V and J ends lost 1 base and 0 bases respectively, with 12 bases between them. The CDR3 DNA follows: TGTGCCAGCAGCTTAGGTGGGGGCAGAGCTAACTATGGCTACACCTTC. It codes for CASSLGGGRANYGYTF.

The chain recombines TRBV2 with TRBJ1-5, with D tentatively TRBD1 (6 bases). This CDR3 comprises 13 residues. Germline V gene data show CDR1 as SNHLY and CDR2 as FYNNEI. V was trimmed by 7 bases and J by 4 bases, leaving 11 bases between them. The CDR3, as DNA: TGTGCCAGCACCTCAACAGGGAATCAGCCCCAGCATTTT. Its protein product is CASTSTGNQPQHF.

The V call is TRBV6-5, the J call TRBJ1-5; D is possibly TRBD1 (5 bases). Germline CDR1 and CDR2: MNHEY and SVGAGI. CDR3 size: 16 residues. The V end lost 2 bases, the J end lost 3 bases, and 14 bases lay between the germline ends. CDR3: CASSYGRVEVNQPQHF. In DNA form, the CDR3 reads TGTGCCAGCAGTTACGGCAGGGTGGAGGTCAATCAGCCCCAGCATTTT.

V gene TRBV9 combines with J gene TRBJ2-1; D perhaps matches TRBD1 (5 bases). The CDR3 consists of 15 residues. Germline CDR1 reads SGDLS; CDR2 reads YYNGEE. The V and J ends lost 0 bases and 5 bases respectively, with 12 bases between them. For the CDR3, the DNA is TGTGCCAGCAGCGTAGTCGCAGGGTTAAACAATGAGCAGTTCTTC. Amino acids: CASSVVAGLNNEQFF.

This clone was found once. The chain has TRBV6-5 and TRBJ1-1; D gene unclear. CDR1 MNHEY and CDR2 SVGAGI come from the germline V gene. Trimming removed 2 bases from V and 4 bases from J, with 11 bases in between. The CDR3 is 14 amino acids. CDR3 residues: CASSYVGGVTEAFF. For the CDR3, the DNA is TGTGCCAGCAGTTACGTAGGCGGGGTCACTGAAGCTTTCTTT.

V is TRBV5-4 and J is TRBJ1-3; the D is unclear. Germline V CDR1 and CDR2: SGHNT, YYREEE (reference sequence). V was pared by 0 bases and J by 0 bases, with 10 bases between. The CDR3 sequence is 16 residues long. This chain's CDR3 is CASSLAGVHSGNTIYF. In DNA, the CDR3 is TGTGCCAGCAGCTTGGCTGGCGTCCACTCTGGAAACACCATATATTTT.

The chain links TRBV7-2 to TRBJ2-7; D ambiguous. This CDR3 has 15 residues. V shed 1 base and J shed 4 bases, with 14 bases lying between them. Germline values: CDR1 SGHTA, CDR2 FQGNSA. CDR3 DNA: TGTGCCAGCAGCTTAGGGCCCTCGGGTGTATACGAGCAGTACTTC. Translating it yields CASSLGPSGVYEQYF.

The chain uses TRBV29-1 and TRBJ1-2; D unresolved. V lost 2 bases and J 2 bases, leaving 9 bases between the germline ends. CDR3 length equals 13 residues. The germline V gene has CDR1 SQVTM and CDR2 ANQGSEA. CDR3 sequence: CSVEKQYNYGYTF. In DNA, the CDR3 is TGCAGCGTTGAAAAACAGTACAACTATGGCTACACCTTC.

This sequence joins TRBV7-3 and TRBJ2-5; TRBD2 agrees at 12 bases. Germline loops: CDR1 SGHTA, CDR2 FQGTGA. V shed 3 bases and J 1 base; nucleotides not matched to a gene: 0. The length of the CDR3 is 15 residues. In nucleotides, the CDR3 is TGTGCCAGCAGCTTGACTAGCGGGGGCCAAGAGACCCAGTACTTC. Translating gives CASSLTSGGQETQYF.

The rearrangement joins TRBV5-1 to TRBJ2-2, with D possibly matching TRBD2 (6 bases). V lost 4 bases to trimming and J lost 0 bases, with 10 bases between them. Germline values: CDR1 SGHRS, CDR2 YFSETQ. The CDR3 runs 15 residues. The CDR3 nucleotides are TGCGCCAGCAGCCGGGGGAGAGCGAACACCGGGGAGCTGTTTTTT. It encodes CASSRGRANTGELFF.

The V gene is TRBV30, the J gene TRBJ1-3; TRBD1 matches at 7 bases. Germline V lookup: CDR1 GTSNPN, CDR2 SVGIG (reference sequence). V shed 5 bases and J 2 bases; nucleotides not matched to a gene: 3. The CDR3 length is 13 residues. The DNA of the CDR3 is TGTGCCTGGGATACAGGGGCTGGAAACACCATATATTTT. It specifies CAWDTGAGNTIYF.

V and J are TRBV7-8 and TRBJ1-3; D is undetermined. Trimming pared 3 bases from V and 4 bases from J, leaving 13 bases between. The germline CDR1 and CDR2 sequences are SGHVS and FQNEAQ. This CDR3 comprises 15 residues. The CDR3 DNA sequence: TGTGCCAGCAGCTTTAGCAGTGGGCAGGGAAACACCATATATTTT. Encoded protein: CASSFSSGQGNTIYF. Looking up the rest from reference TRBV7-8 and TRBJ1-3 gives the full variable domain: GAGVSQSPRYKVAKRGQDVALRCDPISGHVSLFWYQQALGQGPEFLTYFQNEAQLDKSGLPSDRFFAERPEGSVSTLKIQRTQQEDSAVYLCASSFSSGQGNTIYFGEGSWLTVV.

The table lists this clone with a few counts. The gene calls are TRBV4-2 and TRBJ2-2; unclear D gene. Trimming took off 0 bases at V and 0 bases at J, with 11 bases between the two ends. Germline lookup yields CDR1 LGHNA and CDR2 YNFKEQ. The CDR3 sequence is 17 residues long. In DNA, the CDR3 is TGTGCCAGCAGCCAAGATCGGGCAGGATCGAACACCGGGGAGCTGTTTTTT. Residues: CASSQDRAGSNTGELFF.

This sequence joins TRBV4-2 and TRBJ2-1; 9 positions match TRBD2. Per the germline V gene, CDR1 is LGHNA and CDR2 is YNFKEQ. The length of the CDR3 is 15 residues. The V segment lost 4 bases and the J segment 3 bases; nucleotides outside the gene matches: 4. The chain's CDR3 is CASSPRLADYNEQFF. The CDR3 region has the DNA TGTGCCAGCAGCCCCCGACTAGCGGACTACAATGAGCAGTTCTTC.

The rearrangement uses TRBV6-2 or TRBV6-3 and TRBJ1-5; 7 nucleotides match TRBD1. V lost 2 bases and J lost 0; bases outside the gene matches: 4. CDR3 length: 16 amino acids. Germline V gives CDR1 MNHEY, CDR2 SVGEGT. CDR3 loop: CASSYGTAYSNQPQHF. The CDR3 nucleotides read TGTGCCAGCAGTTACGGGACAGCATATAGCAATCAGCCCCAGCATTTT.

J is TRBJ1-1 and V is TRBV7-2, with 7 bases matching TRBD1. CDR1 SGHTA and CDR2 FQGNSA come from the germline V gene. This CDR3 is 14 amino acids long. Losses at the gene ends were 5 bases for V and 1 base for J; bases not matched to a gene: 4. The CDR3 spells CASSPGTENTEAFF. The CDR3 DNA follows: TGTGCCAGCAGCCCCGGGACAGAGAACACTGAAGCTTTCTTT. Together with reference TRBV7-2 and TRBJ1-1, the CDR3 gives the full variable domain: GAGVSQSPSNKVTEKGKDVELRCDPISGHTALYWYRQSLGQGLEFLIYFQGNSAPDKSGLPSDRFSAERTGGSVSTLTIQRTQQEDSAVYLCASSPGTENTEAFFGQGTRLTVV.

This clone was counted once. This rearrangement joins TRBV28 to TRBJ1-2, with D perhaps matching TRBD1 (6 bases). Germline CDR1 and CDR2: MDHEN and SYDVKM. With 6 bases removed from V and 8 bases from J, the gap between germline ends came to 22 bases. The CDR3 has 15 amino acids. CDR3 bases: TGTGCCAGCAGATCTACCCTACAGGGAAGTGAAGGCTACACCTTC. This codes for CASRSTLQGSEGYTF.

A single count supports this clone. The chain employs TRBV29-1 and TRBJ2-3; TRBD2 might be the D (6 bases). Germline V gene data show CDR1 as SQVTM and CDR2 as ANQGSEA. The CDR3 totals 14 residues. V was clipped by 1 base and J by 4 bases, with 12 bases between them. CDR3 DNA sequence: TGCAGCGTTGAAGGGGCGGGGAGGCCAGATACGCAGTATTTT. It translates to CSVEGAGRPDTQYF.

This clone was detected once. The V and J genes are TRBV4-2 and TRBJ2-7; 9 bases agree with TRBD2. CDR3 size: 19 residues. CDR1 is LGHNA and CDR2 is YNFKEQ in the germline V gene. The ends lost 0 bases at V and 3 bases at J; junction bases unmatched: 15. The CDR3 nucleotides are TGTGCCAGCAGCCAAGAGAGGAGTGGCCCTAGCGGGATACTCTACGAGCAGTACTTC. Protein product: CASSQERSGPSGILYEQYF.

This chain uses TRBV7-8 with TRBJ1-2; D not certain. Germline V gene lookup returns CDR1 SGHVS and CDR2 FQNEAQ. The germline V and J ends were trimmed by 4 bases and 9 bases, with 9 bases remaining between them. CDR3 length equals 11 residues. The CDR3 spells CASSSRGSYTF. CDR3 DNA sequence: TGTGCCAGCAGCTCCCGAGGGAGCTACACCTTC.

By share, this clone ranks as medium-sized (0.01 to 0.1%). The chain recombines TRBV15 with TRBJ2-7, with TRBD1 as a possible D gene (6 bases). Trimming shortened V by 1 base and J by 0 bases, and 13 bases separated the two germline ends. Germline CDR1 reads LNHNV; CDR2 reads YYDKDF (reference sequence). The CDR3 runs 16 residues. CDR3 DNA: TGTGCCACCAGCAGAGCAGGGGACGGCCACTCCTACGAGCAGTACTTC. Translated, it gives CATSRAGDGHSYEQYF.

DNA for the CDR3: TGTGCCAGCAGCTTAGAGGGAGGGGAAAAACTGTTTTTT. It codes for CASSLEGGEKLFF. The chain recombines TRBV11-3 with TRBJ1-4; D call uncertain. The length of the CDR3 is 13 residues. Trimming pared 0 bases from V and 8 bases from J, leaving 7 bases between. Germline CDR1 and CDR2: SGHNT and YENEEA.

With regard to this clone: The junction does not match germline at one end; this may be a read error. The chain is built from TRBV12-3 or TRBV12-4 and TRBJ2-7; 7 bases agree with TRBD1. The CDR3 contains 12 residues. The chain's CDR3 is CASSFLRGMLDF. The CDR3 coding sequence is TGTGCCAGCAGTTTTCTCAGGGGGATGTTGGACTTC.

The rearrangement links TRBV7-9 to TRBJ1-2; 8 bases are shared with TRBD1. This CDR3 has 14 amino acids. Looked up from germline, CDR1 is SEHNR and CDR2 is FQNEAQ (reference sequence). V lost 2 bases and J lost 6; bases outside the gene matches: 5. CDR3 in amino acids: CASSLLQGAHGYTF. CDR3 coding DNA: TGTGCCAGCAGCTTACTCCAGGGGGCCCATGGCTACACCTTC.

The chain joins TRBV28 to TRBJ2-7; D remains ambiguous. The V end was cut by 10 bases, the J end by 2 bases, with 18 bases between. This CDR3 contains 14 residues. Germline lookup yields CDR1 MDHEN and CDR2 SYDVKM. CDR3 coding DNA: TGTGCCACAGCGTCCCCCGGATTCCCCTACGAGCAGTACTTC. Its translation: CATASPGFPYEQYF.

Here the CDR3 reads CASSFRGLAPGGTQYF. CDR3 in DNA: TGTGCCAGCAGCTTCCGGGGACTAGCACCTGGGGGGACCCAGTACTTC. The chain carries TRBV9 and TRBJ2-5; 9 nucleotides align to TRBD2. Germline CDR1 reads SGDLS; CDR2 reads YYNGEE. CDR3 length equals 16 residues. V was clipped by 4 bases and J by 7 bases; unmatched bases: 14.